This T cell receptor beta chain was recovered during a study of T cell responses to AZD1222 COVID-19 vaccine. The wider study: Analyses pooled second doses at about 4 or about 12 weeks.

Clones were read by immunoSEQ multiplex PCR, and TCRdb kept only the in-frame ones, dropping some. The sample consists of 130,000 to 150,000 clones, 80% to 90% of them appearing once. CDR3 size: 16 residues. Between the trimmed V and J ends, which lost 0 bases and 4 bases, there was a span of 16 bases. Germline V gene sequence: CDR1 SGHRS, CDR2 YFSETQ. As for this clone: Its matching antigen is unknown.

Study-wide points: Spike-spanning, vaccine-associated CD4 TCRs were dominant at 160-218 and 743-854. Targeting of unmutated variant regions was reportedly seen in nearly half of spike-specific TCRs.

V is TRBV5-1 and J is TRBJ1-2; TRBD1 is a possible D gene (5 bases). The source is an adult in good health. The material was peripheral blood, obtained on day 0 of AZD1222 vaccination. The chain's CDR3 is CASSLAVSGSGYGYTF. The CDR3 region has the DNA TGCGCCAGCAGCTTGGCAGTATCAGGGTCGGGCTATGGCTACACCTTC.